The 11 T cell receptor beta chains below all came from one sample that was sequenced in a study of blood T cell repertoires in COVID-19. The assay was immunoSEQ multiplex PCR, and TCRdb's table has in-frame clones only and misses some. The sample has 200,000 to 250,000 clones, 83% seen once. Source material: PBMCs or T cells enriched from blood (not recorded which). The receptor source for this set is a woman between 45 and 65 years old who had been exposed to COVID-19.

The chain links TRBV5-5 to TRBJ1-1; 7 bases agree with TRBD1. Germline V gene data show CDR1 as SGHKS and CDR2 as YYEKEE (reference sequence). The V gene end was trimmed by 3 bases and the J gene end by 6 bases; junction bases not matched to a gene: 11. The CDR3 spans 15 residues. The CDR3 loop is CASSSPRQGGAEAFF. The CDR3 DNA reads as TGTGCCAGCAGCTCTCCCCGACAGGGCGGTGCTGAAGCTTTCTTT.

The chain employs TRBV5-1 and TRBJ1-2; D is possibly TRBD1 (5 bases). The CDR3 covers 17 residues. CDR1 and CDR2 (germline): SGHRS, YFSETQ. Trimming took 1 base from V and 6 from J, leaving 22 bases between them. Written as DNA, the CDR3 is TGCGCCAGCAGCTTGACTTCGCTTCAGGGCGTTAGGGATGGCTACACCTTC. This sequence encodes CASSLTSLQGVRDGYTF. The whole variable domain, remainder taken from reference TRBV5-1 and TRBJ1-2, is KAGVTQTPRYLIKTRGQQVTLSCSPISGHRSVSWYQQTPGQGLQFLFEYFSETQRNKGNFPGRFSGRQFSNSRSEMNVSTLELGDSALYLCASSLTSLQGVRDGYTFGSGTRLTVV.

This chain connects TRBV7-8 to TRBJ1-3; D is unresolved. This CDR3 comprises 15 residues. V lost 4 bases to trimming and J lost 2 bases, with 12 bases between them. Germline loops: CDR1 SGHVS, CDR2 FQNEAQ. DNA of the CDR3: TGTGCCAGCAGCTCCGACGGTGAGGCTGGAAACACCATATATTTT. Amino acid sequence: CASSSDGEAGNTIYF.

The DNA for the CDR3 is TGTGCCAGCAGCTCACAGGGGGGCAGCAATCAGCCCCAGCATTTT. Translation gives CASSSQGGSNQPQHF. V and J are TRBV7-8 and TRBJ1-5, with TRBD1 identical over 8 bases. J was trimmed by 1 base and V by 4 bases; bases with no gene match: 3. Germline V gene lookup returns CDR1 SGHVS and CDR2 FQNEAQ. This CDR3 contains 15 residues.

The gene calls are TRBV19 and TRBJ1-5; perhaps TRBD1 as D (5 bases). V lost 3 bases and J lost 0, with 21 bases in between. The CDR3 has 19 amino acids. CDR1 and CDR2 from the germline V gene are LNHDA and SQIVND (reference sequence). CDR3 sequence reads: CASSITGAGMGISNQPQHF. DNA of the CDR3: TGTGCCAGTAGTATCACTGGGGCTGGGATGGGAATTAGCAATCAGCCCCAGCATTTT.

The chain carries TRBV12-3 or TRBV12-4 and TRBJ1-1, with TRBD1 identical over 10 bases. The CDR3 runs to 13 residues. Germline trimming cut 7 bases from V and 7 bases from J; bases unmatched to any gene: 6. CDR3 DNA: TGTGCCAGCACCTTGGACAGGGGGAGTGAAGCTTTCTTT. Protein: CASTLDRGSEAFF.

This clone was seen a few times. This chain connects TRBV28 to TRBJ2-5; TRBD2 matches 13 bases. The CDR3 runs 16 residues. The J segment lost 3 bases and the V segment lost 5 bases, leaving 6 bases of the junction unmatched. CDR1 and CDR2 (germline): MDHEN, SYDVKM. The CDR3 reads CASSPTSGGIKETQYF. CDR3 bases: TGTGCCAGCAGTCCGACTAGCGGGGGGATTAAAGAGACCCAGTACTTC.

V and J are TRBV20-1 and TRBJ1-1; D possibly corresponds to TRBD1 (5 bases). This CDR3 has 11 residues. The V end lost 6 bases, the J end lost 6 bases, and 11 bases lay between the germline ends. CDR1 DFQATT and CDR2 SNEGSKA come from the germline V gene (reference sequence). The chain's CDR3 is CSAIPGAEAFF. CDR3 nucleotide sequence: TGCAGTGCCATCCCGGGGGCTGAAGCTTTCTTT.

About this clone itself: A read error may account for a junction end that differs from germline. The chain carries TRBV30 and TRBJ1-1; D is unclear. The CDR3 length is 14 residues. Germline assignment: CDR1 GTSNPN and CDR2 SVGIG (reference sequence). The CDR3 spells CACTLARHSFEGIF. The CDR3 DNA sequence: TGTGCCTGCACCCTCGCCCGACACTCATTTGAAGGTATCTTT.

V gene TRBV30 combines with J gene TRBJ2-3; D possibly corresponds to TRBD2 (5 bases). Germline CDR1 GTSNPN, CDR2 SVGIG (reference sequence). CDR3 length equals 13 residues. This CDR3 reads CASTDSRTDTQYF. CDR3 nucleotide sequence: TGTGCGAGCACGGACTCTCGCACAGATACGCAGTATTTT.

This clone was recorded a few times. The genes are TRBV7-2 and TRBJ2-3; the D gene is possibly TRBD2 (5 bases). V lost 5 bases, J lost 5 bases, and 20 bases lay in between. The germline gives CDR1 SGHTA, CDR2 FQGNSA. The CDR3 covers 16 residues. DNA of the CDR3: TGTGCCAGCAGCCCGGCGAGCGGACCCGGCGAAGATACGCAGTATTTT. This sequence encodes CASSPASGPGEDTQYF.